This T cell receptor (beta chain) was observed in a study of cytomegalovirus exposure and HLA in healthy donors. On the study more broadly: An earlier analysis found under 130 million unique TCR beta sequences from 200 million or so T cells. Study conclusions and caveats: Later work associated around 18,000 TCR beta sequences with HLA alleles at 0.05 false discovery rate. Across donors, sequencing depth was assumed by presence/absence analyses to be roughly uniform.

Amplification used 60 Vbeta primers and 13 Jbeta primers. Clones were read by immunoSEQ multiplex PCR, and TCRdb kept only the in-frame ones, dropping some. In the table there are 100,000 or so clones, 80% of which are singletons. A remark on this clone: As yet, its antigen is unknown.

The CDR3 is 17 amino acids. Germline V gene data show CDR1 as SEHNR and CDR2 as FQNEAQ (reference sequence). V trimming: 1 base; J trimming: 2 bases; junction bases outside the gene matches: 6. The sample taken for sequencing was PBMCs. J is TRBJ1-5 and V is TRBV7-9, with 9 nucleotides matching TRBD1. This clonotype originated in a man aged 25 to 40 in good health and CMV-seronegative. The DNA for the CDR3 is TGTGCCAGCAGCTTAGGAGGGACAGGGATGGGCAATCAGCCCCAGCATTTT. This sequence encodes CASSLGGTGMGNQPQHF.